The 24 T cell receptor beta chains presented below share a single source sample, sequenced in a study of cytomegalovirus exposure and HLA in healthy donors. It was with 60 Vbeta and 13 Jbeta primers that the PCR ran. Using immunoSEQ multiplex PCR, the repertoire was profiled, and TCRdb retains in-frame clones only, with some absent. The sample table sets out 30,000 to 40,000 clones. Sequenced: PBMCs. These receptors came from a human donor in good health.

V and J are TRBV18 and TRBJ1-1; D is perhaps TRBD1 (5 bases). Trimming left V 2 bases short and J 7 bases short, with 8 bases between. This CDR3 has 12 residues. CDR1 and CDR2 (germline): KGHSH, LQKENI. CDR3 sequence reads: CASSPNQGEAFF. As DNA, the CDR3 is TGTGCCAGCTCACCAAATCAGGGTGAAGCTTTCTTT.

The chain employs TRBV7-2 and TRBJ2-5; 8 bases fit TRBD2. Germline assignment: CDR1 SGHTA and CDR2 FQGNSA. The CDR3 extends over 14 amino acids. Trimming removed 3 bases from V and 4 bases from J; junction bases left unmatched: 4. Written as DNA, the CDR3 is TGTGCCAGCAGCTTCCGGGGGGGCCGAGAGACCCAGTACTTC. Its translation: CASSFRGGRETQYF.

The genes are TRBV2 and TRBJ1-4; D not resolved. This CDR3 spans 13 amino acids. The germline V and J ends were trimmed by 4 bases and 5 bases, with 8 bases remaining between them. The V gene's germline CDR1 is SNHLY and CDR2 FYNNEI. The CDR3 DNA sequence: TGTGCCAGCAGTGGAGGTCTGAATGAAAAACTGTTTTTT. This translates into CASSGGLNEKLFF.

CDR3: CASTGAWDSPLHF. The CDR3 bases are TGTGCCAGTACAGGGGCATGGGATTCACCCCTCCACTTT. The V gene is TRBV28, the J gene TRBJ1-6, with 7 bases that match TRBD1. The CDR3 sequence is 13 residues long. With V trimmed by 9 bases and J by 8 bases, 7 bases remained unmatched. Germline V CDR1 and CDR2: MDHEN, SYDVKM. The full variable domain, in which reference TRBV28 and TRBJ1-6 provide the parts outside the CDR3, is DVKVTQSSRYLVKRTGEKVFLECVQDMDHENMFWYRQDPGLGLRLIYFSYDVKMKEKGDIPEGYSVSREKKERFSLILESASTNQTSMYLCASTGAWDSPLHFGNGTRLTVT.

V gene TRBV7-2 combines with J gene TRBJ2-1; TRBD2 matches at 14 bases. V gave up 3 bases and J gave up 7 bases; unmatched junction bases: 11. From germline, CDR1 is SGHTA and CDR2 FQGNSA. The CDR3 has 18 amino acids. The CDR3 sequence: CASSLAYSGTSGGNEQFF. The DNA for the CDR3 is TGTGCCAGCAGCTTGGCCTATTCCGGGACTAGCGGGGGAAATGAGCAGTTCTTC.

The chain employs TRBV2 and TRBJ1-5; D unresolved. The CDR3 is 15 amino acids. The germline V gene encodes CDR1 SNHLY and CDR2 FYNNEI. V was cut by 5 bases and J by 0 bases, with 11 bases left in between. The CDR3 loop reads CASSPDGNSNQPQHF. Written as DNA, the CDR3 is TGTGCCAGCAGTCCCGACGGGAATAGCAATCAGCCCCAGCATTTT.

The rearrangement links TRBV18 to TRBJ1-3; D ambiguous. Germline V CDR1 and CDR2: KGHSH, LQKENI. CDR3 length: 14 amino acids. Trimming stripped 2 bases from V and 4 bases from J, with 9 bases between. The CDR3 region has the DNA TGTGCCAGCTCACCAGAACGGGTAGGAAACACCATATATTTT. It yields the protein CASSPERVGNTIYF.

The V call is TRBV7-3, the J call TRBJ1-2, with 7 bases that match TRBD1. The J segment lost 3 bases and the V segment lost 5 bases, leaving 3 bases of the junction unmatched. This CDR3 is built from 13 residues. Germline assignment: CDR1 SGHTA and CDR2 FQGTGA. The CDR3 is CASSRDRYYGYTF. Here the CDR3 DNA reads TGTGCCAGCAGCAGGGACAGATACTATGGCTACACCTTC.

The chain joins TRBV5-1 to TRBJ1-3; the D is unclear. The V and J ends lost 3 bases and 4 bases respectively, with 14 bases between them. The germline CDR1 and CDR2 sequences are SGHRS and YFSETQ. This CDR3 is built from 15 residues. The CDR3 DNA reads TGCGCCAGCAGCTCTACCACTCCGGGAGGAAACACCATATATTTT. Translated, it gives CASSSTTPGGNTIYF.

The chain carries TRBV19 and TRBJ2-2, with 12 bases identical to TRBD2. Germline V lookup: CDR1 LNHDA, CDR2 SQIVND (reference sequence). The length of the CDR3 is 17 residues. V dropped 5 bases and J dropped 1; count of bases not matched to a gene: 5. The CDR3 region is CASSSLTSGGNTGELFF. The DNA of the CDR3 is TGTGCCAGTAGTTCTTTGACTAGCGGGGGGAACACCGGGGAGCTGTTTTTT.

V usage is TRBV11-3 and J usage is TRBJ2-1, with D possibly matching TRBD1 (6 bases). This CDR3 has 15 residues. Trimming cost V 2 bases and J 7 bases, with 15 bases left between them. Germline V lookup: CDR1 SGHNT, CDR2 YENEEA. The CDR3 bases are TGTGCCAGCAGCTTAAGGGGGAAAGGGGGAAATGAGCAGTTCTTC. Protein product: CASSLRGKGGNEQFF.

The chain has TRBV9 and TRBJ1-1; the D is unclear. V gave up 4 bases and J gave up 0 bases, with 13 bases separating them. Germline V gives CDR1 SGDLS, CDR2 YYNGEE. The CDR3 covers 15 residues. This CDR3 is CASSPNTGMNTEAFF. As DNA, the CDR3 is TGTGCCAGCAGCCCCAATACCGGGATGAACACTGAAGCTTTCTTT.

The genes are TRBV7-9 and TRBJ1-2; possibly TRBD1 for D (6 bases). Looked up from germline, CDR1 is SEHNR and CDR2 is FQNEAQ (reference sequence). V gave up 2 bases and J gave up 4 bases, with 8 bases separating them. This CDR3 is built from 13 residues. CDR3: CASSLPGVYGYTF. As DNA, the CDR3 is TGTGCCAGCAGCTTACCAGGGGTCTATGGCTACACCTTC.

The CDR3 DNA sequence: TGTGCCAGCAGGCAAGGGGGCCGGGGCAATGAGCAGTTCTTC. It translates to CASRQGGRGNEQFF. The chain carries TRBV5-4 and TRBJ2-1; 7 bases fit TRBD1. Germline-derived CDR1 and CDR2 are SGHNT and YYREEE (reference sequence). The trim removed 5 bases at V and 6 bases at J, leaving 8 bases unmatched. The CDR3 is 14 amino acids.

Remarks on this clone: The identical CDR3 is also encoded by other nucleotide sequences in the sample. In nucleotides, the CDR3 is TGTGCCAGCAGCTTGGCCCAGAAACACTATGGCTACACCTTC. Amino acid sequence: CASSLAQKHYGYTF. The chain recombines TRBV5-4 with TRBJ1-2; D unresolved. Trimming shortened V by 0 bases and J by 3 bases, and 9 bases separated the two germline ends. CDR3 length: 14 amino acids. Per the germline V gene, CDR1 is SGHNT and CDR2 is YYREEE (reference sequence).

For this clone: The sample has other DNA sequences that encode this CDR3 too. The CDR3 DNA is TGTGCCAGCAGTACAGGAGATGGCTACACCTTC. Protein product: CASSTGDGYTF. The V call is TRBV13, the J call TRBJ1-2, with D tentatively TRBD1 (5 bases). The V and J ends lost 6 bases and 6 bases respectively, with 8 bases between them. The germline V gene encodes CDR1 PRHDT and CDR2 FYEKMQ (reference sequence). This CDR3 has 11 amino acids.

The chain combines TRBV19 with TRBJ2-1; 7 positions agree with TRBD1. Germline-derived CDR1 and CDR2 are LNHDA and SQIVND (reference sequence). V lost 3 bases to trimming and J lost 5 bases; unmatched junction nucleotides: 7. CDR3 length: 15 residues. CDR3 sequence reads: CASSIFLGTDNEQFF. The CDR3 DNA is TGTGCCAGTAGTATTTTCCTCGGGACAGACAATGAGCAGTTCTTC.

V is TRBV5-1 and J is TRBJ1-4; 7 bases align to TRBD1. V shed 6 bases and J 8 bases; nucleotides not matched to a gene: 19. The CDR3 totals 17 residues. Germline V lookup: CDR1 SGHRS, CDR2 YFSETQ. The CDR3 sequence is CASTSGPDRASSEKLFF. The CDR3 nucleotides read TGCGCCAGCACCTCGGGCCCTGACAGGGCGAGTAGCGAAAAACTGTTTTTT. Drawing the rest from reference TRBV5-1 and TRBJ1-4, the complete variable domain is KAGVTQTPRYLIKTRGQQVTLSCSPISGHRSVSWYQQTPGQGLQFLFEYFSETQRNKGNFPGRFSGRQFSNSRSEMNVSTLELGDSALYLCASTSGPDRASSEKLFFGSGTQLSVL.

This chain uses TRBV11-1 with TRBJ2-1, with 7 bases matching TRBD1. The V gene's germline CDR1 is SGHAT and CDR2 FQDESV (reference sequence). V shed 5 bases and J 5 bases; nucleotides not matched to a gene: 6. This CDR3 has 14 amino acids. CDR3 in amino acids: CASSPWTGDNEQFF. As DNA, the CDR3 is TGTGCCAGCAGCCCCTGGACAGGTGACAATGAGCAGTTCTTC.

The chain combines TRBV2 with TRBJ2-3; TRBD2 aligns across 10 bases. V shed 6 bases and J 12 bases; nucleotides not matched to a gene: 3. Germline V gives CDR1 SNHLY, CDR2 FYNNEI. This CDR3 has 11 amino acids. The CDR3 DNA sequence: TGTGCCAGCAGGATAGCGGGGGGCCAGTATTTT. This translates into CASRIAGGQYF.

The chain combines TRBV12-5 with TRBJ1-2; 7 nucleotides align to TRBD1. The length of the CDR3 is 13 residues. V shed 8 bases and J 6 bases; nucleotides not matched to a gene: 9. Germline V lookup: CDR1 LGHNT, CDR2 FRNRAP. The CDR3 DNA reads TGTGCTAGTAGAGCAGGGGGAGAGGATGGCTACACCTTC. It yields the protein CASRAGGEDGYTF.

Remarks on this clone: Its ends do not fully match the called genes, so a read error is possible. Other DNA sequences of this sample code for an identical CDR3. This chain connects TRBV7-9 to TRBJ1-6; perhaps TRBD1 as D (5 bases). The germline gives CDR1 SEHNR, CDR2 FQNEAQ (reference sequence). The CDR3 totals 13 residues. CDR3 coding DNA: TGTGCCAGCAGCTTGGCAGGGAATTCACCCCTACACTTT. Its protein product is CASSLAGNSPLHF.

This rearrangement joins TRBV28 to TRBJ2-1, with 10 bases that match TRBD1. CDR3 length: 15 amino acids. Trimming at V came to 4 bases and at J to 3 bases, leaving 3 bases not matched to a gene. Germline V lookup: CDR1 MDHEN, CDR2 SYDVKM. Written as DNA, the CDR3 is TGTGCCAGCAGTTCGACAGGGGGCTACTACAATGAGCAGTTCTTC. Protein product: CASSSTGGYYNEQFF.

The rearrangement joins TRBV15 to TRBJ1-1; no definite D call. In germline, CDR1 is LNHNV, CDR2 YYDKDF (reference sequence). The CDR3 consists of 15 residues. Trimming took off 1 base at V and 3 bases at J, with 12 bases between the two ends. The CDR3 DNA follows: TGTGCCACCAGCAGAGGAGGTTTGGAGTACACTGAAGCTTTCTTT. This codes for CATSRGGLEYTEAFF.